The subject of this entry is one TCR beta chain. Its antigen is currently unknown. The same CDR3 arises from other DNA sequences in this sample as well. The data originate from a study of T cell responses to AZD1222 COVID-19 vaccine. Findings and caveats of the study: Donors were largely white British and mainly female; clonal diversity was possibly underestimated. Epitopes outside B.1.351 and B.1.1.7 mutated regions reportedly drew nearly half of spike TCRs. With two AZD1222 doses given, Spike-specific TCR breadth and depth both rose.

CDR3 length: 13 residues. Germline CDR1 reads LNHDA; CDR2 reads SQIVND (reference sequence). Losses at the gene ends were 5 bases for V and 5 bases for J; bases not matched to a gene: 5. Assay used: immunoSEQ multiplex PCR; TCRdb lists only in-frame clones, some missing. This sample carries roughly 120,000 clones, about 94% of them seen once, and the ten largest clones take approximately 2.8%. This rearrangement joins TRBV19 to TRBJ1-1; 7 nucleotides match TRBD1. This sample comprised peripheral blood, obtained 28 days after the second AZD1222 dose. This receptor was obtained from an adult who received the AZD1222 COVID-19 vaccine. CDR3 nucleotides: TGTGCCAGTAGTCCGACAGGGTGGACTGAAGCTTTCTTT. It codes for CASSPTGWTEAFF. The full variable domain, with the rest looked up from reference TRBV19 and TRBJ1-1, is DGGITQSPKYLFRKEGQNVTLSCEQNLNHDAMYWYRQDPGQGLRLIYYSQIVNDFQKGDIAEGYSVSREKKESFPLTVTSAQKNPTAFYLCASSPTGWTEAFFGQGTRLTVV.